The 14 T cell receptor beta chains in this list originate from one sample, sequenced in a study of blood T cell repertoires in COVID-19. Sequencing used immunoSEQ multiplex PCR; TCRdb keeps in-frame clones, though not all of them. The sample carries 250,000 to 300,000 clones, 70% to 90% recorded once. Source material: peripheral blood. The receptor set was obtained from a woman in her 70s with COVID-19, enrolled during active disease.

The chain combines TRBV5-1 with TRBJ1-4; TRBD1 matches at 8 bases. Trimming took 4 bases from V and 6 from J; bases not matched to a gene: 8. Looked up from germline, CDR1 is SGHRS and CDR2 is YFSETQ. The CDR3 consists of 15 residues. CDR3 nucleotide sequence: TGCGCCAGCAGCCGGACAGGGCCAGGGGATGAAAAACTGTTTTTT. Encoded protein: CASSRTGPGDEKLFF.

The chain has TRBV20-1 and TRBJ2-7; D may be TRBD1 (5 bases). Trimming took 3 bases from V and 3 from J, leaving 9 bases between them. This CDR3 has 12 amino acids. The germline V gene encodes CDR1 DFQATT and CDR2 SNEGSKA (reference sequence). CDR3 DNA sequence: TGCAGTGCTAGTTGGCAGGGCTACGAGCAGTACTTC. This codes for CSASWQGYEQYF.

The chain joins TRBV5-4 to TRBJ2-1, with 11 bases aligning to TRBD2. V lost 3 bases and J lost 8; bases outside the gene matches: 7. Germline V CDR1 and CDR2: SGHNT, YYREEE (reference sequence). There are 15 residues in the CDR3. As DNA, the CDR3 is TGTGCCAGCAGCTCCCCTAGCGGGGGGCTGGATGAGCAGTTCTTC. It codes for CASSSPSGGLDEQFF.

The V and J genes are TRBV19 and TRBJ2-7; perhaps TRBD2 as D (6 bases). This CDR3 has 13 amino acids. V gave up 5 bases and J gave up 4 bases, with 12 bases separating them. Germline assignment: CDR1 LNHDA and CDR2 SQIVND (reference sequence). CDR3 in DNA: TGTGCCAGTAGTTGGGGCCGGGAGTACGAGCAGTACTTC. Its protein is CASSWGREYEQYF.

CDR3 loop: CASSLETGGPTDTQYF. The CDR3 nucleotides read TGTGCCAGCAGCTTAGAGACGGGGGGCCCCACAGATACGCAGTATTTT. The genes are TRBV7-9 and TRBJ2-3; possible D gene TRBD2, 7 bases. Germline CDR1 SEHNR, CDR2 FQNEAQ (reference sequence). The CDR3 totals 16 residues. Trimming left V 1 base short and J 2 bases short, with 13 bases between. Complete variable domain (other parts from reference TRBV7-9 and TRBJ2-3): DTGVSQNPRHKITKRGQNVTFRCDPISEHNRLYWYRQTLGQGPEFLTYFQNEAQLEKSRLLSDRFSAERPKGSFSTLEIQRTEQGDSAMYLCASSLETGGPTDTQYFGPGTRLTVL.

This chain links TRBV27 with TRBJ1-1; 8 bases agree with TRBD1. J gave up 5 bases and V 7 bases, and 9 bases lay outside the gene matches. CDR3 length: 14 amino acids. Germline CDR1 and CDR2: MNHEY and SMNVEV (reference sequence). CDR3 bases: TGTGCCAGCACCAAGACAGGGGAATTGACTGAAGCTTTCTTT. Translating gives CASTKTGELTEAFF.

The chain couples TRBV7-9 to TRBJ2-1; 11 bases line up with TRBD2. Unmatched junction bases numbered 6, after V lost 5 bases and J lost 9 bases. Germline CDR1 is SEHNR and CDR2 is FQNEAQ (reference sequence). The CDR3 length is 14 residues. The CDR3 bases are TGTGCCAGCAGCCTACTAGCGGGGGTAGGTGAGCAGTTCTTC. Amino acids: CASSLLAGVGEQFF.

The CDR3 protein is CASSQWTDKGYGYTF. CDR3 sequence (DNA): TGTGCCAGCAGCCAGTGGACAGACAAAGGGTATGGCTACACCTTC. This rearrangement joins TRBV3-1 (or the pseudogene TRBV3-2) to TRBJ1-2; maybe TRBD1 (6 bases). CDR3 length equals 15 residues. Deletions cut 3 bases from V and 5 bases from J, with 16 bases between. Germline V CDR1 and CDR2: LGHDT, YNNKEL (reference sequence).

V is TRBV19 and J is TRBJ2-3; 11 bases line up with TRBD2. Germline CDR1 LNHDA, CDR2 SQIVND (reference sequence). The CDR3 has 15 residues. J was trimmed by 6 bases and V by 5 bases; bases with no gene match: 7. CDR3 nucleotide sequence: TGTGCCAGTAGTCCTCTAGCGGGGGGCCGGGATACGCAGTATTTT. As protein: CASSPLAGGRDTQYF.

The chain links TRBV28 to TRBJ1-2; 9 bases line up with TRBD1. CDR3 length: 13 amino acids. Germline V gene sequence: CDR1 MDHEN, CDR2 SYDVKM. The ends lost 5 bases at V and 6 bases at J; junction bases unmatched: 4. The CDR3 sequence: CASSIQGANGYTF. The CDR3 nucleotides are TGTGCCAGCAGTATACAGGGGGCGAATGGCTACACCTTC.

The rearrangement links TRBV7-9 to TRBJ1-2; D is unclear. This CDR3 spans 14 amino acids. Trimming removed 5 bases from V and 4 bases from J, with 14 bases in between. Germline V gene data show CDR1 as SEHNR and CDR2 as FQNEAQ (reference sequence). DNA for the CDR3: TGTGCCAGCAGCCCCCCCGTCCGTCCCTATGGCTACACCTTC. It encodes CASSPPVRPYGYTF.

The J gene is TRBJ1-4, the V gene TRBV18; no definite D call. The CDR3 is 16 amino acids. Germline V CDR1 and CDR2: KGHSH, LQKENI. Trimming took off 3 bases at V and 6 bases at J, with 17 bases between the two ends. CDR3 in amino acids: CASSPLKMSVYEKLFF. DNA of the CDR3: TGTGCCAGCTCACCCTTAAAAATGTCCGTTTATGAAAAACTGTTTTTT.

This chain joins TRBV4-2 and TRBJ2-3; D is ambiguous. Deletions cut 0 bases from V and 0 bases from J, with 16 bases between. The germline V gene has CDR1 LGHNA and CDR2 YNFKEQ. The CDR3 length is 18 residues. In DNA, the CDR3 is TGTGCCAGCAGCCAAGACGGCGGCTGGATATCTAGCACAGATACGCAGTATTTT. Translated, it gives CASSQDGGWISSTDTQYF.

This clone has a single count. This sequence joins TRBV9 and TRBJ1-6; D uncertain. The length of the CDR3 is 13 residues. Trimming took 1 base from V and 7 from J, leaving 6 bases between them. Germline CDR1 reads SGDLS; CDR2 reads YYNGEE. This CDR3 is CASSVFLNSPLHF. In nucleotides, the CDR3 is TGTGCCAGCAGCGTATTCCTGAATTCACCCCTCCACTTT.